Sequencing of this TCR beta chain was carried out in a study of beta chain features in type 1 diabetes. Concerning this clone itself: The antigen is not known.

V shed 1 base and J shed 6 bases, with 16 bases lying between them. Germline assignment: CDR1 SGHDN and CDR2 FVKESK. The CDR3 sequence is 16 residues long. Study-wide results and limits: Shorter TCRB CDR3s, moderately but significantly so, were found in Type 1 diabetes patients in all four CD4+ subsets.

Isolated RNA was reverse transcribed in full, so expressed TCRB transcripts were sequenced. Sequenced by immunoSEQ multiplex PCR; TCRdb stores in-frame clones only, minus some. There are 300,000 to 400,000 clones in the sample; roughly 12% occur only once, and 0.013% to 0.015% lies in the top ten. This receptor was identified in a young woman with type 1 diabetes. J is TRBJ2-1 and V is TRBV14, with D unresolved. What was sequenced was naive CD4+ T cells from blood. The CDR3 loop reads CASSQVIGLPPNEQFF. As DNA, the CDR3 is TGTGCCAGCAGCCAAGTGATCGGGTTGCCCCCCAATGAGCAGTTCTTC.